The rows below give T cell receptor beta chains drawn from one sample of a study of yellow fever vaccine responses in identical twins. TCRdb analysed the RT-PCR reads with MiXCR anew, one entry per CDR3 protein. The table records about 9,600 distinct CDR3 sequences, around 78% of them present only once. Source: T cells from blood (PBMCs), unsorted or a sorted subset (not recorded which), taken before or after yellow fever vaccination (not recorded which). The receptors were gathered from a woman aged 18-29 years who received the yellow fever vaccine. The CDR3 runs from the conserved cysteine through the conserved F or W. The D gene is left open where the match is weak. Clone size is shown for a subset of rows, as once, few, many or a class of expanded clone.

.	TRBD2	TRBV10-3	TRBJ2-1	CAIKAGGLIEQFF	TGTGCCATCAAGGCGGGGGGACTAATTGAGCAGTTCTTC
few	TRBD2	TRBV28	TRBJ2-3	CASSSPPLAGVSTDTQYF	TGTGCCAGCAGTTCCCCTCCGCTAGCGGGAGTGAGCACAGATACGCAGTATTTT
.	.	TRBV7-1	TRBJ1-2	CASSSHTRNYGYTF	TGTGCCAGCAGCTCCCACACCCGTAACTATGGCTACACCTTC
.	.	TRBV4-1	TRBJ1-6	CASSLRDNSSPLHF	TGCGCCAGCAGCCTCCGGGACAATAGTTCACCCCTCCACTTT
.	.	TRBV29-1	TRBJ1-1	CSVEVGKRYTEAFF	TGCAGCGTTGAAGTGGGAAAAAGGTACACTGAAGCTTTCTTT
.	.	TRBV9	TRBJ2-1	CASSVVGHSSANEQFF	TGTGCCAGCAGCGTAGTGGGACATTCCTCAGCGAATGAGCAGTTCTTC
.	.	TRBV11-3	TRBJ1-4	CASSLQGEKLFF	TGTGCCAGCAGCTTACAGGGAGAAAAACTGTTTTTT
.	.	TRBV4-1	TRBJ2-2	CASSQDQTNTGELFF	TGCGCCAGCAGCCAAGATCAGACGAACACCGGGGAGCTGTTTTTT
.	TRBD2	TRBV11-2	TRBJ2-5	CASSLSLGLARETQYF	TGTGCCAGCAGTCTATCCCTGGGACTAGCTCGGGAGACCCAGTACTTC
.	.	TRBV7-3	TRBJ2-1	CASSLGLARYNEQFF	TGTGCCAGCAGCTTAGGGTTAGCGCGGTACAATGAGCAGTTCTTC
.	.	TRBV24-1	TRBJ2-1	CATSDLGPNDEQFF	TGTGCCACCAGTGATTTGGGGCCAAACGATGAGCAGTTCTTC
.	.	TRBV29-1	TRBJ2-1	CSVADVDMEGFF	TGCAGCGTTGCAGACGTCGATATGGAGGGGTTCTTC
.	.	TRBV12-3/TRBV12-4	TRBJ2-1	CASRRNNEQFF	TGTGCCAGCAGACGAAACAATGAGCAGTTCTTC
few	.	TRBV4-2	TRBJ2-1	CASSQDRSEQFF	TGTGCCAGCAGCCAAGATAGGAGTGAGCAGTTCTTC
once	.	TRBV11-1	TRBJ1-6	CASSLGGRDSPLHF	TGTGCCAGCAGCCTGGGAGGGAGGGATTCACCCCTCCACTTT
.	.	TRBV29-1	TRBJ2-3	CSVEDPEGGDTQYF	TGCAGCGTTGAAGATCCCGAGGGGGGAGATACGCAGTATTTT
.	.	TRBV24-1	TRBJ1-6	CATSEDRNSPLHF	TGTGCCACCAGTGAAGATCGGAATTCACCCCTCCACTTT
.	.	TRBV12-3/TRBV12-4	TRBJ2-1	CASNTGRSSYNEQFF	TGTGCCAGCAATACAGGGAGGAGCTCCTACAATGAGCAGTTCTTC
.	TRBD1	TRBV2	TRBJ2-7	CASSELGGTGTFYEQYF	TGTGCCAGCAGTGAACTCGGGGGGACAGGGACCTTCTACGAGCAGTACTTC
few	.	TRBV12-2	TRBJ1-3	CASYRGIGNTIYF	TGTGCAAGTTACAGGGGAATCGGAAACACCATATATTTT
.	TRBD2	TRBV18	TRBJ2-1	CASSPVPGLYYNEQFF	TGTGCCAGCTCACCCGTCCCGGGACTATACTACAATGAGCAGTTCTTC
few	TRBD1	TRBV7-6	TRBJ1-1	CASRYTGGTEAFF	TGTGCCAGCAGATACACAGGGGGCACTGAAGCTTTCTTT
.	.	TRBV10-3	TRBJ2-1	CAIKRGSDLRESSEQFF	TGTGCCATCAAGAGGGGCTCGGACTTGCGGGAATCCTCTGAGCAGTTCTTC
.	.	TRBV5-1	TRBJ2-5	CASTQNGGRETQYF	TGCGCCAGCACCCAGAACGGGGGCCGGGAGACCCAGTACTTC
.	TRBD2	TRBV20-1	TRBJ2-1	CSAIGGLAGGSSYNEQFF	TGCAGTGCCATTGGGGGACTAGCGGGAGGGAGCTCCTACAATGAGCAGTTCTTC
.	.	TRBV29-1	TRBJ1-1	CSVETPPRPEAFF	TGCAGCGTTGAAACACCGCCCAGGCCTGAAGCTTTCTTT
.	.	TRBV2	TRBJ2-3	CASSGLAKIDTQYF	TGTGCCAGCAGTGGCCTAGCGAAAATCGATACGCAGTATTTT
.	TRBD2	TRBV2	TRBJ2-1	CASRYLAGRTNEQFF	TGTGCCAGCAGGTATCTAGCGGGAAGGACAAATGAGCAGTTCTTC
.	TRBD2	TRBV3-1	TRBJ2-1	CASSPNRLARNEQFF	TGTGCCAGCAGCCCTAATCGACTAGCTCGCAATGAGCAGTTCTTC
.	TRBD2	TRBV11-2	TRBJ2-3	CASSLVLAGDTDTQYF	TGTGCCAGCAGCTTAGTCTTAGCGGGAGACACAGATACGCAGTATTTT
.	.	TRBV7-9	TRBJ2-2	CASSPPRELTGELFF	TGTGCCAGCAGTCCACCCCGGGAGCTGACCGGGGAGCTGTTTTTT
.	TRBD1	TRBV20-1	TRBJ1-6	CSARDPGRGDSPLHF	TGCAGTGCTAGAGATCCAGGCAGGGGGGATTCACCCCTCCACTTT
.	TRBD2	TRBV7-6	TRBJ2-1	CASTVGSGGSYNEQFF	TGTGCCAGCACCGTAGGTAGCGGGGGCTCCTACAATGAGCAGTTCTTC
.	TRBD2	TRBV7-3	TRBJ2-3	CASSLRLAGFGTDTQYF	TGTGCCAGCAGCTTAAGGCTAGCGGGGTTTGGCACAGATACGCAGTATTTT
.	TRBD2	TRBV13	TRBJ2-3	CASSSPSGSTDTQYF	TGTGCCAGCAGTTCCCCTAGCGGAAGCACAGATACGCAGTATTTT
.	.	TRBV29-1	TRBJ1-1	CSVVPGAHIEAFF	TGCAGCGTTGTCCCAGGGGCGCATATTGAAGCTTTCTTT
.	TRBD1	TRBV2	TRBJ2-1	CASSEAPGGYSSYNEQFF	TGTGCCAGCAGTGAAGCGCCAGGGGGCTACAGCTCCTACAATGAGCAGTTCTTC
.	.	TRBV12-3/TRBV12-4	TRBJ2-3	CARSLWGKDTQYF	TGTGCCAGAAGTTTGTGGGGGAAGGATACGCAGTATTTT
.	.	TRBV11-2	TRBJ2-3	CASSLGALVGSGTDTQYF	TGTGCCAGCAGCTTAGGGGCCCTAGTTGGGTCGGGGACAGATACGCAGTATTTT
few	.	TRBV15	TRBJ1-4	CATSRDKGEKLFF	TGTGCCACCAGCAGAGATAAGGGTGAAAAACTGTTTTTT
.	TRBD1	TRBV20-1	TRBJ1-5	CSASDRGGFGSNQPQHF	TGCAGTGCTTCGGACAGGGGAGGGTTCGGGAGCAATCAGCCCCAGCATTTT
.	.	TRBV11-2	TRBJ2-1	CASSLSYATYNEQFF	TGTGCCAGCAGCTTATCCTACGCTACCTACAATGAGCAGTTCTTC
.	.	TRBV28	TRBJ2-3	CASSSGQITDTQYF	TGTGCCAGCAGTTCCGGACAGATCACAGATACGCAGTATTTT
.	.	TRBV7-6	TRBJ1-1	CASSLDVSTPEAFF	TGTGCCAGCAGCTTAGACGTCAGTACCCCTGAAGCTTTCTTT
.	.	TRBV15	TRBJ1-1	CATSRDLGRGAFF	TGTGCCACCAGCAGAGATCTCGGCAGGGGAGCTTTCTTT
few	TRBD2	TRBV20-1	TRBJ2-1	CSASGTSGRMGNEQFF	TGCAGTGCTAGTGGGACTAGCGGGAGGATGGGGAATGAGCAGTTCTTC
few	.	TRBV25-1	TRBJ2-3	CASSPGTDTQYF	TGTGCCAGCAGTCCAGGCACAGATACGCAGTATTTT
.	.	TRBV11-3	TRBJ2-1	CASSLGAGAYNEQFF	TGTGCCAGCAGTTTGGGAGCGGGTGCCTACAATGAGCAGTTCTTC
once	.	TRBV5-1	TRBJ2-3	CASTPGGLDTQYF	TGCGCCAGCACCCCTGGCGGCTTAGATACGCAGTATTTT
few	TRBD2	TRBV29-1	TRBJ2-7	CSVDPRGAGDEQYF	TGCAGCGTTGATCCCCGCGGGGCGGGAGACGAGCAGTACTTC